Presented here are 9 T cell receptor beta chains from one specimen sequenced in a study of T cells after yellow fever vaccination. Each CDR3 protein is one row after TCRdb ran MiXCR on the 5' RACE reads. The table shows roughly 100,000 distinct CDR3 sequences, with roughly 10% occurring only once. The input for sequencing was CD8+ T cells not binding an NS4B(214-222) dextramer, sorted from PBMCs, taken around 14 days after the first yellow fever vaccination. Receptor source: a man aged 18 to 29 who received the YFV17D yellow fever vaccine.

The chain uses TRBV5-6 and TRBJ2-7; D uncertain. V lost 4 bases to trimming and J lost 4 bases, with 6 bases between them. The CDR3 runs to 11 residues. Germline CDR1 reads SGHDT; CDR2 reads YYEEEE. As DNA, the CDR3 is TGTGCCAGCAGCATAGGGTACGAGCAGTACGTC. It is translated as CASSIGYEQYV.

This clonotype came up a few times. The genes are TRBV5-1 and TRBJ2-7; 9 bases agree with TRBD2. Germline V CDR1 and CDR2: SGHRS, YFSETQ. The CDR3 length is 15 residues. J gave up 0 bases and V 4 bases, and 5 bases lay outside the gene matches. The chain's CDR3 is CASSAASGDSYEQYF. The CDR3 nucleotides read TGCGCCAGCAGCGCCGCTAGCGGGGACTCCTACGAGCAGTACTTC.

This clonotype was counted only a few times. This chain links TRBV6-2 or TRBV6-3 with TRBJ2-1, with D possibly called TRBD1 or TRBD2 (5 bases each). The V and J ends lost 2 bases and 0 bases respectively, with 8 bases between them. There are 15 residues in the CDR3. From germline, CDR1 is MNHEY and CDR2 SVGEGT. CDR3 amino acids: CASSYGAGSYNEQFF. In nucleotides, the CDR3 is TGTGCCAGCAGTTACGGGGCGGGCTCCTACAATGAGCAGTTCTTC.

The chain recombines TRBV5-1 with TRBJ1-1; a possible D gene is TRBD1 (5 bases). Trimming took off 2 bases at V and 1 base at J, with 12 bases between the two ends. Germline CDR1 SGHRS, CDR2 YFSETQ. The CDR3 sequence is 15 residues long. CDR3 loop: CASSFSGGANTEAFF. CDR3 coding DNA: TGCGCCAGCAGCTTCTCGGGGGGAGCGAACACTGAAGCTTTCTTT.

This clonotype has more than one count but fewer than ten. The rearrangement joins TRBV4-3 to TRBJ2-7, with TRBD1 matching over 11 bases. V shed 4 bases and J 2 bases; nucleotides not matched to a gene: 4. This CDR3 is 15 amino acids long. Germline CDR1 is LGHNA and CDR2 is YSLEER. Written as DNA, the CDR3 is TGCGCCAGCAGCCTAAGGACAGGGGGCACCTACGAGCAGTACTTC. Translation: CASSLRTGGTYEQYF.

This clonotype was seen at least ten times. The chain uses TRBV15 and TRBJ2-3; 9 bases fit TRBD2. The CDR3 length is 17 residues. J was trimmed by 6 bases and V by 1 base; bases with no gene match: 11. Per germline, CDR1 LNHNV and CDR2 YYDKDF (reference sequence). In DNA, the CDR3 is TGTGCCACCAGCAGAGTGGCGGGCGGGGGGGTTTCGGATACGCAGTATTTT. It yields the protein CATSRVAGGGVSDTQYF.

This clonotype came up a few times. CDR3 loop: CASRPQGYSGNTIYF. The CDR3 coding sequence is TGTGCCAGCAGGCCTCAGGGCTACTCTGGAAACACCATATATTTT. The chain couples TRBV27 to TRBJ1-3; a possible D gene is TRBD1 (5 bases). V lost 6 bases, J lost 0 bases, and 12 bases lay in between. From germline, CDR1 is MNHEY and CDR2 SMNVEV (reference sequence). This CDR3 has 15 amino acids.

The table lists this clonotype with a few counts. Here the CDR3 DNA reads TGTGCCAGCTCTTCTCCGGAGCGGGTTGATGAGCAGTTCTTC. Protein product: CASSSPERVDEQFF. The V and J genes are TRBV7-9 and TRBJ2-1; TRBD2 is a possible D gene (6 bases). Germline loops: CDR1 SEHNR, CDR2 FQNEAQ (reference sequence). The CDR3 covers 14 residues. Trimming stripped 8 bases from V and 8 bases from J, with 19 bases between.

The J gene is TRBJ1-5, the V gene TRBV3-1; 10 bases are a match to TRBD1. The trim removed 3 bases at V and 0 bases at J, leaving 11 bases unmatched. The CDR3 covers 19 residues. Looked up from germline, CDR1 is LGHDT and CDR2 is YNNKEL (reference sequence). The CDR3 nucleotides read TGTGCCAGCAGCCAGACCGGGACAGGGGATGAATATAGCAATCAGCCCCAGCATTTT. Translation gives CASSQTGTGDEYSNQPQHF.